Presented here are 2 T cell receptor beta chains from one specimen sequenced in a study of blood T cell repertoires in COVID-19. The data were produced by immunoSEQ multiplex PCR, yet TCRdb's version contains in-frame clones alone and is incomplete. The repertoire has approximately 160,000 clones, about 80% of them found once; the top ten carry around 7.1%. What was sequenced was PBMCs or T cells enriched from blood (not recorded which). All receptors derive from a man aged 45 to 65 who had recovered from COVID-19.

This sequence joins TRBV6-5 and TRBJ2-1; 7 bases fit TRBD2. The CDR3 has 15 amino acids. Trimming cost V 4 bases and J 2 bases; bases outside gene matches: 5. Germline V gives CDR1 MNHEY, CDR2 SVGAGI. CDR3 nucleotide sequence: TGTGCCAGCAGTTCAGGACTAGGTACCTACAATGAGCAGTTCTTC. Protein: CASSSGLGTYNEQFF.

CDR3 nucleotide sequence: TGTGCCTGGAGCCGGGACAGGGTTAATTCACCCCTCCACTTT. As protein: CAWSRDRVNSPLHF. V is TRBV30 and J is TRBJ1-6; 9 nucleotides match TRBD1. Germline V lookup: CDR1 GTSNPN, CDR2 SVGIG (reference sequence). V was clipped by 3 bases and J by 6 bases; unmatched bases: 3. The CDR3 spans 14 residues.